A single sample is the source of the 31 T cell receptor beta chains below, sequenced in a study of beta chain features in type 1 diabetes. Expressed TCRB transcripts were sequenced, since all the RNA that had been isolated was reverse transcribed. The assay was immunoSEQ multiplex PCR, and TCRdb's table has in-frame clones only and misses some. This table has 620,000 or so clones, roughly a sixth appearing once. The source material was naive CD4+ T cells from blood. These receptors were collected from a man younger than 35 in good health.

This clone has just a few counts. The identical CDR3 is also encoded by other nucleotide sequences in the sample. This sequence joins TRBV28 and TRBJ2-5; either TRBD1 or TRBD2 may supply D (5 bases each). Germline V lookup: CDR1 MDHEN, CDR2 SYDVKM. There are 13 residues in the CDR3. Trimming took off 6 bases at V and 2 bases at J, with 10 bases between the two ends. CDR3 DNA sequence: TGTGCCAGCAGCCTGGGGGTACAAGAGACCCAGTACTTC. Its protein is CASSLGVQETQYF.

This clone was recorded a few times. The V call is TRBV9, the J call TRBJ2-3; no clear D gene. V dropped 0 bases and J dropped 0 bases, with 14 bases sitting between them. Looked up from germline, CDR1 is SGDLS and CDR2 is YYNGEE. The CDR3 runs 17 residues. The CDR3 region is CASSVAPIQTSTDTQYF. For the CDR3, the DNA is TGTGCCAGCAGCGTAGCTCCCATCCAGACAAGCACAGATACGCAGTATTTT.

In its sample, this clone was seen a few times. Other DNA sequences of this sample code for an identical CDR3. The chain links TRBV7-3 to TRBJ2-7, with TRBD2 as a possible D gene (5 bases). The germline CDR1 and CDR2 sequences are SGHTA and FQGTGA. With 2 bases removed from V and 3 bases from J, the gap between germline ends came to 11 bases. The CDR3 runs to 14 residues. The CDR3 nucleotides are TGTGCCAGCAGCTTAGGAGGTAGCCTCTACGAGCAGTACTTC. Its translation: CASSLGGSLYEQYF. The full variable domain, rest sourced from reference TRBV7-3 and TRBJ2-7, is GAGVSQTPSNKVTEKGKYVELRCDPISGHTALYWYRQSLGQGPEFLIYFQGTGAADDSGLPNDRFFAVRPEGSVSTLKIQRTERGDSAVYLCASSLGGSLYEQYFGPGTRLTVT.

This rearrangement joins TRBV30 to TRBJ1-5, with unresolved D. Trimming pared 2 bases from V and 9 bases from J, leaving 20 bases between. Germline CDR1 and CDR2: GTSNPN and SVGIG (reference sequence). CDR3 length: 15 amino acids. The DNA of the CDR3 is TGTGCCTGGAGTATCGTGAGGCAGAAAAGGGCGCCCCAGCATTTT. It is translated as CAWSIVRQKRAPQHF. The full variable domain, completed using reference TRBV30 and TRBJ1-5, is SQTIHQWPATLVQPVGSPLSLECTVEGTSNPNLYWYRQAAGRGLQLLFYSVGIGQISSEVPQNLSASRPQDRQFILSSKKLLLSDSGFYLCAWSIVRQKRAPQHFGDGTRLSIL.

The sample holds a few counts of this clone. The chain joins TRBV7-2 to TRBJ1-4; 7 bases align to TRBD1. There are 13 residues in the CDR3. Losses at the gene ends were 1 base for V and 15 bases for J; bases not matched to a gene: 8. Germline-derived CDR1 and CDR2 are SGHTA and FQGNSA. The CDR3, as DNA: TGTGCCAGCAGCTTAGGGGAGACAGGGTCAGTGTTTTTT. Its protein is CASSLGETGSVFF.

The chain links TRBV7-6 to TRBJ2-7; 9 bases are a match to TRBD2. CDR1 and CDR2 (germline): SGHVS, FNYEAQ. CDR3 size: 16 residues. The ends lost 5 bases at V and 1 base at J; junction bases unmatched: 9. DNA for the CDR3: TGTGCCAGCAGCCCCCAGCGGGGGGAGGGGTCCTACGAGCAGTACTTC. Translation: CASSPQRGEGSYEQYF.

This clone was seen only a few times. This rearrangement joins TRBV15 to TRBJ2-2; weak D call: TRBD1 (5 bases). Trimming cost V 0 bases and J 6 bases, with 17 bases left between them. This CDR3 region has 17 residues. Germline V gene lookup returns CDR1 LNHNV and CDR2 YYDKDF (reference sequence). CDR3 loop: CATSRDRQPSGPGELFF. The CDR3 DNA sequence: TGTGCCACCAGCAGAGATCGACAGCCAAGTGGCCCCGGGGAGCTGTTTTTT.

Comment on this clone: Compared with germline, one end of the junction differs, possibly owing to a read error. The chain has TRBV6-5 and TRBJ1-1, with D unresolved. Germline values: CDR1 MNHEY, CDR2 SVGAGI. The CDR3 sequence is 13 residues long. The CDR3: CDSSDKRNTEAFF. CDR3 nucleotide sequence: TGTGACAGCAGTGACAAACGTAACACTGAAGCTTTCTTT.

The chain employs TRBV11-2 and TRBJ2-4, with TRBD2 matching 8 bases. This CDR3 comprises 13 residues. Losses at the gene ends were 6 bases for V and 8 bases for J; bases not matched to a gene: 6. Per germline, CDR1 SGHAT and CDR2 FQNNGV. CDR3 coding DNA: TGTGCCAGCAGGCCCACTAGCGGACACATTCAGTACTTC. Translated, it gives CASRPTSGHIQYF.

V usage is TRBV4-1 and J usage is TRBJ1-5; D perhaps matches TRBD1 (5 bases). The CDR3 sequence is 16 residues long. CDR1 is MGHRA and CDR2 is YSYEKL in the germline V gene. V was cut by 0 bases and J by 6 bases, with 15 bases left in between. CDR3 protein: CASSQESVQVTQPQHF. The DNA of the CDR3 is TGCGCCAGCAGCCAAGAGTCGGTACAGGTCACTCAGCCCCAGCATTTT.

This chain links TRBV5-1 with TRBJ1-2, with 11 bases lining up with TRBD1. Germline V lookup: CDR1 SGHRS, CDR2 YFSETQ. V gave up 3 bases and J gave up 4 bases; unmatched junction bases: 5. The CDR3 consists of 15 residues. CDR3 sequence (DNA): TGCGCCAGCAGCTCCACCGGGACAGGGGGCTATGGCTACACCTTC. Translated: CASSSTGTGGYGYTF. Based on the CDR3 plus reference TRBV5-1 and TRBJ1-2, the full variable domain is KAGVTQTPRYLIKTRGQQVTLSCSPISGHRSVSWYQQTPGQGLQFLFEYFSETQRNKGNFPGRFSGRQFSNSRSEMNVSTLELGDSALYLCASSSTGTGGYGYTFGSGTRLTVV.

The DNA of the CDR3 is TGTGCCAGCAGCTTAGGCGTTCAACGCTTAGGCTACACCTTC. It yields the protein CASSLGVQRLGYTF. The J gene is TRBJ1-2, the V gene TRBV7-2; D is undetermined. Trimming cost V 1 base and J 8 bases, with 14 bases left between them. Germline CDR1 is SGHTA and CDR2 is FQGNSA. The CDR3 contains 14 residues.

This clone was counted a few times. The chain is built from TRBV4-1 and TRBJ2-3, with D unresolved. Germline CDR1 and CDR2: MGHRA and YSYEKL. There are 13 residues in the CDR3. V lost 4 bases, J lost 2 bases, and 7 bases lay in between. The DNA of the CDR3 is TGCGCCAGCAGCCTCGCCCACACAGATACGCAGTATTTT. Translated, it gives CASSLAHTDTQYF.

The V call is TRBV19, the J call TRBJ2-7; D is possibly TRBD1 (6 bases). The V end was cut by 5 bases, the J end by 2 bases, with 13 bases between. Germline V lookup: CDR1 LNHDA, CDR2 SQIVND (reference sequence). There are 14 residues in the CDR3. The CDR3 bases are TGTGCCAGTAGTCTCCAGACAGGCCCCTACGAGCAGTACTTC. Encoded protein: CASSLQTGPYEQYF.

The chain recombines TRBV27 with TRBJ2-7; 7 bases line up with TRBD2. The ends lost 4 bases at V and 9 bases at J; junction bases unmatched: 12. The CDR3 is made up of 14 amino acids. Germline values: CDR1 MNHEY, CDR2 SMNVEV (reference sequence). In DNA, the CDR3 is TGTGCCAGCAGTTCGACTAGCACCTCTCTTGGGCAGTACTTC. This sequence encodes CASSSTSTSLGQYF.

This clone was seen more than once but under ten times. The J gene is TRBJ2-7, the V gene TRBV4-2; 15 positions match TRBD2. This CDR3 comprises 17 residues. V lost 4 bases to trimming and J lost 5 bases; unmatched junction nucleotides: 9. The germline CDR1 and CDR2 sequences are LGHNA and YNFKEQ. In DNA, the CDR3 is TGTGCCAGCAGCCCGCGGACTAGCGGGGGGGGCCACGACGAGCAGTACTTC. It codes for CASSPRTSGGGHDEQYF.

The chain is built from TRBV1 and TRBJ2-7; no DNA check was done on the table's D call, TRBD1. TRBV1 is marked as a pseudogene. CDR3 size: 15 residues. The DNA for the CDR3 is TGCACCAGCAGCTTACGGGACAGGGCCCTCTACGAGCAGTACTTC. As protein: CTSSLRDRALYEQYF.

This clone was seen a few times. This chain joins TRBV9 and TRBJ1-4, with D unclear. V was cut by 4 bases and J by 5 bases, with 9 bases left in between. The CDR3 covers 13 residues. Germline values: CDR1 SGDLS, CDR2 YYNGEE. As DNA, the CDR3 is TGTGCCAGCAGCATAGGCTCAAATGAAAAACTGTTTTTT. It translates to CASSIGSNEKLFF.

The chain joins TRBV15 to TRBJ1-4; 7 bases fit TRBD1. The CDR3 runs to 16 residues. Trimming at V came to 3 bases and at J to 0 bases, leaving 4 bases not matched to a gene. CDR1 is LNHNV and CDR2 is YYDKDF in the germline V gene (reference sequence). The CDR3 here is CATSRGRGSTNEKLFF. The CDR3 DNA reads TGTGCCACCAGCAGGGGCAGGGGGTCAACTAATGAAAAACTGTTTTTT.

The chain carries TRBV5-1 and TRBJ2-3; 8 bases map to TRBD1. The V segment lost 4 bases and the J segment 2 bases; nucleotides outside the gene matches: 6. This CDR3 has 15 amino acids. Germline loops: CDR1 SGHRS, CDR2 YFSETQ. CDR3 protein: CASSPGGESTDTQYF. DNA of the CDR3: TGCGCCAGCAGCCCAGGGGGCGAGTCCACAGATACGCAGTATTTT.

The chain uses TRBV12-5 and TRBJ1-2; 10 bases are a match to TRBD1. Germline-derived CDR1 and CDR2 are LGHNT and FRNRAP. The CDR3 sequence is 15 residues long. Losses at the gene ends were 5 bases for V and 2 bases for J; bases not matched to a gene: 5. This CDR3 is CASGPGGQGNYGYTF. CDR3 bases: TGTGCTAGTGGTCCCGGGGGACAGGGGAACTATGGCTACACCTTC.

Written as DNA, the CDR3 is TGTGCCAGCAGCGCCACACCGGGACAGGGCTACGAGCAGTACTTC. Translation: CASSATPGQGYEQYF. The genes are TRBV9 and TRBJ2-7; 9 bases match TRBD1. J lost 3 bases, V lost 3 bases, and 7 bases had no gene match. The CDR3 loop spans 15 amino acids. The germline V gene has CDR1 SGDLS and CDR2 YYNGEE.

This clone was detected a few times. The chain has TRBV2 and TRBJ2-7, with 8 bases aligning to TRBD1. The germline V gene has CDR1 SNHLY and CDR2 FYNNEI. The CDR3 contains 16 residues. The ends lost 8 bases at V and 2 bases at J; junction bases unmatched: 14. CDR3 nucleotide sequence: TGTGCCAGCGGTTACCTATTCGGACAGGGTCCCTACGAGCAGTACTTC. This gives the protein CASGYLFGQGPYEQYF. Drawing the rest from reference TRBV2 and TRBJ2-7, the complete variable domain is EPEVTQTPSHQVTQMGQEVILRCVPISNHLYFYWYRQILGQKVEFLVSFYNNEISEKSEIFDDQFSVERPDGSNFTLKIRSTKLEDSAMYFCASGYLFGQGPYEQYFGPGTRLTVT.

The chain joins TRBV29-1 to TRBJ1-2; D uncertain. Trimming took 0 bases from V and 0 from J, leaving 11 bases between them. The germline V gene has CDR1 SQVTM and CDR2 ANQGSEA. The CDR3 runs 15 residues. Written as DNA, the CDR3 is TGCAGCGTTGAAGATCCCGCAGCTACTAACTATGGCTACACCTTC. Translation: CSVEDPAATNYGYTF.

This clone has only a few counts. CDR3 protein: CASSQRGGLNQPQHF. Written as DNA, the CDR3 is TGCGCCAGCAGCCAGCGGGGGGGACTCAATCAGCCCCAGCATTTT. This chain links TRBV4-3 with TRBJ1-5; D may be TRBD1 (5 bases). V lost 3 bases and J lost 3, with 12 bases in between. The CDR3 covers 15 residues. Per the germline V gene, CDR1 is LGHNA and CDR2 is YSLEER.

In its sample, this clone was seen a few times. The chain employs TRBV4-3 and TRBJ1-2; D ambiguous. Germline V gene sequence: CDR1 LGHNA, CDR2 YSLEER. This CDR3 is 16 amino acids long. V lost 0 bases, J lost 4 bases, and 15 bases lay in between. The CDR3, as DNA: TGCGCCAGCAGCCAAGATCGGGGTTGGAAGGGCTATGGCTACACCTTC. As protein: CASSQDRGWKGYGYTF.

CDR3 DNA: TGTGCCAGCAGCGTATTTACGGCGAACACCGGGGAGCTGTTTTTT. Protein: CASSVFTANTGELFF. The chain has TRBV9 and TRBJ2-2; no definite D call. V lost 1 base and J 0 bases, leaving 7 bases between the germline ends. Germline V gene sequence: CDR1 SGDLS, CDR2 YYNGEE. The CDR3 loop spans 15 amino acids.

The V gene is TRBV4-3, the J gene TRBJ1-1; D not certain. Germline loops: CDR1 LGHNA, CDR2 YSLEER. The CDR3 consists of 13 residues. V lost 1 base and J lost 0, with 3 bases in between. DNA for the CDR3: TGCGCCAGCAGCCAAGTTGTGAACACTGAAGCTTTCTTT. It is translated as CASSQVVNTEAFF.

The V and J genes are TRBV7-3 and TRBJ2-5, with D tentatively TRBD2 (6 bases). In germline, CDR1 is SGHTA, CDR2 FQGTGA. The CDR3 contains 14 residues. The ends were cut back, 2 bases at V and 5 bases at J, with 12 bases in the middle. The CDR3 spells CASSLGGAKETQYF. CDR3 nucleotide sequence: TGTGCCAGCAGCTTAGGCGGGGCCAAGGAGACCCAGTACTTC.

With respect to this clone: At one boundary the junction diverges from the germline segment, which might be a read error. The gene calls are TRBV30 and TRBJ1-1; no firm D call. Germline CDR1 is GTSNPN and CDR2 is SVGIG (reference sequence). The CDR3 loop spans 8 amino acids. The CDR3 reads CKVAEAFF. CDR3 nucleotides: TGCAAGGTTGCTGAAGCTTTCTTT.

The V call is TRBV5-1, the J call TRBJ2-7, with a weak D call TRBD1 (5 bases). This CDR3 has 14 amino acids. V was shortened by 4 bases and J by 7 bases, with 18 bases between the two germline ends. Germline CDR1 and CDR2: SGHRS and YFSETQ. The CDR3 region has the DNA TGCGCCAGCAGCCTCGGGTGGACATCTAGGGAGCAGTACTTC. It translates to CASSLGWTSREQYF.